Below are 22 T cell receptor beta chains sequenced from a single sample in a study of radiation and T cells in renal cell carcinoma. As for treatment: treatment-naive control, cytoreductive nephrectomy. The repertoire was sequenced with immunoSEQ multiplex PCR; TCRdb's copy has only in-frame clones and lacks some. In the table there are under 30,000 clones, 45% to 55% of which are singletons. The sequencing here drew on tumor tissue, taken from a patient whose treatment was nephrectomy without radiotherapy. The receptor source for this set is a human donor with renal cell carcinoma.

By sample share, this clone is medium-sized. The chain couples TRBV5-1 to TRBJ1-2; 12 positions match TRBD1. The J segment lost 6 bases and the V segment lost 1 base, leaving 4 bases of the junction unmatched. Germline V CDR1 and CDR2: SGHRS, YFSETQ. The CDR3 totals 15 residues. This CDR3 reads CASSLWGQGANGYTF. Written as DNA, the CDR3 is TGCGCCAGCAGCTTGTGGGGACAGGGGGCGAATGGCTACACCTTC. The full variable domain, with the rest looked up from reference TRBV5-1 and TRBJ1-2, is KAGVTQTPRYLIKTRGQQVTLSCSPISGHRSVSWYQQTPGQGLQFLFEYFSETQRNKGNFPGRFSGRQFSNSRSEMNVSTLELGDSALYLCASSLWGQGANGYTFGSGTRLTVV.

This chain joins TRBV11-3 and TRBJ2-1; 11 bases match TRBD2. Germline assignment: CDR1 SGHNT and CDR2 YENEEA. CDR3 length equals 16 residues. Trimming cost V 0 bases and J 10 bases; bases outside gene matches: 8. The CDR3, as DNA: TGTGCCAGCAGCTTAGATTCTAGCGGGGGGACCTCCGAGCAGTTCTTC. It codes for CASSLDSSGGTSEQFF. Full variable domain (missing parts from reference TRBV11-3 and TRBJ2-1): EAGVVQSPRYKIIEKKQPVAFWCNPISGHNTLYWYLQNLGQGPELLIRYENEEAVDDSQLPKDRFSAERLKGVDSTLKIQPAELGDSAVYLCASSLDSSGGTSEQFFGPGTRLTVL.

A single count supports this clone. The rearrangement links TRBV5-1 to TRBJ1-6; D is possibly TRBD1 (6 bases). Germline V gene sequence: CDR1 SGHRS, CDR2 YFSETQ. Trimming took off 3 bases at V and 7 bases at J, with 17 bases between the two ends. This CDR3 region has 16 residues. As DNA, the CDR3 is TGCGCCAGCAGCTCCGGAGGACAGCCTGAAAATTCACCCCTCCACTTT. Translation: CASSSGGQPENSPLHF.

The rearrangement uses TRBV2 and TRBJ2-5; D not resolved. The V gene's germline CDR1 is SNHLY and CDR2 FYNNEI. The CDR3 runs to 13 residues. V gave up 6 bases and J gave up 5 bases, with 13 bases separating them. CDR3 DNA: TGTGCCAGCAGCTACACATGGACGGAGACCCAGTACTTC. Its translation is CASSYTWTETQYF.

The J gene is TRBJ1-6, the V gene TRBV7-2; D remains ambiguous. Germline CDR1 is SGHTA and CDR2 is FQGNSA. This CDR3 is 13 amino acids long. V was shortened by 5 bases and J by 13 bases, with 15 bases between the two germline ends. The CDR3 DNA is TGTGCCAGCAGCCCCTCGATGGTTTCGCCCCTCCACTTT. It translates to CASSPSMVSPLHF.

This chain links TRBV9 with TRBJ2-1; 13 nucleotides match TRBD2. Losses at the gene ends were 3 bases for V and 2 bases for J; bases not matched to a gene: 2. CDR1 and CDR2 (germline): SGDLS, YYNGEE. The CDR3 length is 16 residues. The CDR3 DNA sequence: TGTGCCAGCAGCGCGGGACTAGCGGGGCCCTACAATGAGCAGTTCTTC. It yields the protein CASSAGLAGPYNEQFF.

This clone was observed a few times. The chain is built from TRBV6-6 and TRBJ1-1; no clear D. CDR1 is MNHNY and CDR2 is SVGAGI in the germline V gene (reference sequence). V lost 11 bases to trimming and J lost 0 bases, with 13 bases between them. The CDR3 is made up of 13 amino acids. CDR3: CAVRRNMNTEAFF. For the CDR3, the DNA is TGTGCCGTACGACGGAATATGAACACTGAAGCTTTCTTT.

The DNA of the CDR3 is TGCGCCAGCAGCCAGGGACAGGGGGCGGAAAAACTGTTTTTT. Protein: CASSQGQGAEKLFF. The J gene is TRBJ1-4, the V gene TRBV4-1; 12 nucleotides agree with TRBD1. Germline CDR1 MGHRA, CDR2 YSYEKL. This CDR3 is built from 14 residues. Trimming cost V 3 bases and J 8 bases; bases outside gene matches: 1.

This chain joins TRBV6-5 and TRBJ1-6, with D uncertain. V gave up 0 bases and J gave up 5 bases, with 5 bases separating them. The CDR3 totals 14 residues. CDR1 and CDR2 from the germline V gene are MNHEY and SVGAGI. Here the CDR3 DNA reads TGTGCCAGCAGTTACTCAGGCAATAATTCACCCCTCCACTTT. Protein product: CASSYSGNNSPLHF.

The gene calls are TRBV25-1 and TRBJ1-4; weak D call: TRBD1 (5 bases). Germline lookup yields CDR1 MGHDK and CDR2 SYGVNS. The V gene lost 6 bases and the J gene lost 8 bases, with 10 bases spanning the gap. This CDR3 is 12 amino acids long. The CDR3 loop reads CASRGREEKLFF. CDR3 DNA sequence: TGTGCCAGCAGGGGACGAGAAGAAAAACTGTTTTTT.

The chain employs TRBV7-9 and TRBJ2-1; D ambiguous. CDR1 is SEHNR, CDR2 FQNEAQ, per germline (reference sequence). The CDR3 runs 15 residues. The V end was cut by 6 bases, the J end by 4 bases, with 16 bases between. CDR3 DNA: TGTGCCAGCAGGACGGACGGACGTGGTTACAATGAGCAGTTCTTC. Residues: CASRTDGRGYNEQFF.

Only a few counts were recorded for this clone. Here the CDR3 DNA reads TGTGCCATCAGTGAGTCAACGACAGGGGAAAACACTGAAGCTTTCTTT. Its protein product is CAISESTTGENTEAFF. The rearrangement links TRBV10-3 to TRBJ1-1; 8 bases match TRBD1. The trim removed 0 bases at V and 2 bases at J, leaving 5 bases unmatched. The CDR3 extends over 16 amino acids. Germline assignment: CDR1 ENHRY and CDR2 SYGVKD.

Within the sample, this clone is medium-sized. The rearrangement uses TRBV7-3 and TRBJ2-1; perhaps TRBD2 as D (5 bases). Germline lookup yields CDR1 SGHTA and CDR2 FQGTGA. Between the trimmed V and J ends, which lost 3 bases and 1 base, there was a span of 13 bases. CDR3 size: 16 residues. The CDR3 DNA reads TGTGCCAGCAGCTTGGTCGGGGAAATGTCCTACAATGAGCAGTTCTTC. It is translated as CASSLVGEMSYNEQFF.

The chain recombines TRBV6-5 with TRBJ1-2; TRBD1 aligns across 11 bases. Germline V gives CDR1 MNHEY, CDR2 SVGAGI. The ends lost 2 bases at V and 4 bases at J; junction bases unmatched: 0. This CDR3 spans 14 amino acids. CDR3: CASSYGTGGYGYTF. CDR3 coding DNA: TGTGCCAGCAGTTACGGGACAGGGGGCTATGGCTACACCTTC.

This clone was observed a handful of times. The rearrangement uses TRBV6-5 and TRBJ2-2; D unresolved. V was cut by 5 bases and J by 6 bases, with 13 bases left in between. Germline V gene sequence: CDR1 MNHEY, CDR2 SVGAGI. This CDR3 region has 14 residues. For the CDR3, the DNA is TGTGCCAGCAGTCGCATGCGAAGCGCCGGGGAGCTGTTTTTT. It specifies CASSRMRSAGELFF.

In nucleotides, the CDR3 is TGCGCCAGCAGCCAACAGGGCGGAGAAAAACTGTTTTTT. Amino acids: CASSQQGGEKLFF. This chain connects TRBV4-1 to TRBJ1-4, with D possibly matching TRBD1 (5 bases). Germline assignment: CDR1 MGHRA and CDR2 YSYEKL. The CDR3 sequence is 13 residues long. Trimming shortened V by 2 bases and J by 8 bases, and 9 bases separated the two germline ends.

This clone was picked up a small number of times. The chain links TRBV27 to TRBJ1-6, with D unresolved. Trimming stripped 10 bases from V and 5 bases from J, with 12 bases between. The V gene's germline CDR1 is MNHEY and CDR2 SMNVEV (reference sequence). The CDR3 consists of 13 residues. CDR3 in DNA: TGTGCCACTACGACATCACATAATTCACCCCTCCACTTT. Translating it yields CATTTSHNSPLHF.

Only a few counts were recorded for this clone. The chain links TRBV4-3 to TRBJ1-6; D gene uncertain. CDR3 length: 18 residues. Between the trimmed V and J ends, which lost 0 bases and 6 bases, there was a span of 18 bases. Germline V gene sequence: CDR1 LGHNA, CDR2 YSLEER. The CDR3 here is CASSQEWESLGSNSPLHF. CDR3 DNA sequence: TGCGCCAGCAGCCAAGAGTGGGAGAGTCTCGGTTCTAATTCACCCCTCCACTTT.

The rearrangement uses TRBV6-5 and TRBJ2-7, with a possible D match to TRBD2 (6 bases). This CDR3 has 13 residues. Looked up from germline, CDR1 is MNHEY and CDR2 is SVGAGI. V lost 8 bases and J 1 base, leaving 12 bases between the germline ends. For the CDR3, the DNA is TGTGCCAGCTACGGGGGTACTTCCTACGAGCAGTACTTC. It codes for CASYGGTSYEQYF.

The chain employs TRBV6-1 and TRBJ2-7; TRBD1 agrees at 8 bases. V trimming: 6 bases; J trimming: 2 bases; junction bases outside the gene matches: 6. CDR3 length: 14 amino acids. CDR1 is MNHNS and CDR2 is SASEGT in the germline V gene. CDR3 protein: CASRTGTGTYEQYF. CDR3 sequence (DNA): TGTGCCAGCAGAACCGGGACAGGAACCTACGAGCAGTACTTC.

This clone was seen a few times. The V call is TRBV9, the J call TRBJ1-1; D unresolved. Germline-derived CDR1 and CDR2 are SGDLS and YYNGEE. The V and J ends lost 4 bases and 1 base respectively, with 8 bases between them. CDR3 length: 13 amino acids. The CDR3 loop reads CASSLLGNTEAFF. The CDR3 nucleotides read TGTGCCAGCAGCTTACTGGGGAACACTGAAGCTTTCTTT.

The genes are TRBV5-5 and TRBJ1-4; perhaps TRBD1 as D (5 bases). Germline V lookup: CDR1 SGHKS, CDR2 YYEKEE (reference sequence). The V end lost 3 bases, the J end lost 6 bases, and 15 bases lay between the germline ends. This CDR3 has 15 amino acids. The CDR3 DNA reads TGTGCCAGCAGCTCTCAGGGATTTACTTATGAAAAACTGTTTTTT. Protein: CASSSQGFTYEKLFF.